This T cell receptor beta chain originates from a study of B cell selection in AIRE deficiency. Broader study findings: Roughly 31% of healthy-shared Treg TCRbeta sequences appeared in patient Tconv cells. Of 3657 shared Treg TCRbeta sequences, under 40% were healthy-donor-only and around 8.6% patient-only. Shared Treg sequences were biased toward short CDR3s with few non-templated nucleotide insertions.

Worth noting for this clone: Its target is not known.

The sorted conventional CD4 T cells were gated as CD4+CD127+. CDR1 SGHRS and CDR2 YFSETQ come from the germline V gene. V dropped 0 bases and J dropped 4 bases, with 13 bases sitting between them. This CDR3 contains 16 residues. Sequenced by immunoSEQ multiplex PCR; TCRdb stores in-frame clones only, minus some. The table has roughly 25,000 clones, less than 97% seen once. The source of this sequence is a human donor in good health. The specimen sequenced was CD4+CD127+ conventional T cells sorted from PBMCs. The chain combines TRBV5-1 with TRBJ2-2; D is unresolved. This CDR3 is CASSLDIGPGTGELFF. In DNA, the CDR3 is TGCGCCAGCAGCTTGGATATAGGGCCGGGCACCGGGGAGCTGTTTTTT.